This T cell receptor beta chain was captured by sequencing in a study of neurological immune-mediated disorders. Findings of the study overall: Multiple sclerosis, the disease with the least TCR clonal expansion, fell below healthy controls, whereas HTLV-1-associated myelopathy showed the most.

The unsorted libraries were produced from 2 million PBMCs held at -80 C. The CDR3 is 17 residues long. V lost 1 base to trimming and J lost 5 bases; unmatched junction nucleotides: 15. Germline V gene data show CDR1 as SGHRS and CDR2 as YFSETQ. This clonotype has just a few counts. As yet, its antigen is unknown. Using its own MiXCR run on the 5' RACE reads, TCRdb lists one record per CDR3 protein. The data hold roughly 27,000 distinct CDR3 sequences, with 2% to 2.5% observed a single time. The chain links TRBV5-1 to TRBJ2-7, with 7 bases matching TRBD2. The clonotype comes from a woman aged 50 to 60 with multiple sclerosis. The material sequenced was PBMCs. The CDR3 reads CASSLRPAGVGFDEQYF. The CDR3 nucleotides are TGCGCCAGCAGCTTGAGACCCGCGGGAGTCGGTTTCGACGAGCAGTACTTC.